The T cell receptor beta chain under discussion was sequenced for a study of blood T cell repertoires in COVID-19. Study as a whole: Acute-phase and convalescent COVID-19 samples originated in the United States, Italy and Spain.

Germline V CDR1 and CDR2: SGHRS, YFSETQ. The CDR3 extends over 17 amino acids. The V gene end was trimmed by 5 bases and the J gene end by 0 bases; junction bases not matched to a gene: 10. This clone appeared once. Per the original data handling: Reference gene primer amplification in the assay estimated nucleated cell counts. Method: immunoSEQ multiplex PCR; TCRdb's copy keeps in-frame clones and lacks some. That table furnishes V, J and clone size, whereas the DNA furnished D and trimming. The table lists approximately 100,000 clones, roughly nine tenths of them singletons. The genes are TRBV5-1 and TRBJ1-5; 8 nucleotides agree with TRBD1. This clonotype originated in a man aged 50 or older with acute or convalescent COVID-19. Source material: peripheral blood. The CDR3 DNA sequence: TGCGCCAGCAGTCTATATCGGGACAGGAATAGCAATCAGCCCCAGCATTTT. Protein product: CASSLYRDRNSNQPQHF. The full variable domain, in which reference TRBV5-1 and TRBJ1-5 provide the parts outside the CDR3, is KAGVTQTPRYLIKTRGQQVTLSCSPISGHRSVSWYQQTPGQGLQFLFEYFSETQRNKGNFPGRFSGRQFSNSRSEMNVSTLELGDSALYLCASSLYRDRNSNQPQHFGDGTRLSIL.